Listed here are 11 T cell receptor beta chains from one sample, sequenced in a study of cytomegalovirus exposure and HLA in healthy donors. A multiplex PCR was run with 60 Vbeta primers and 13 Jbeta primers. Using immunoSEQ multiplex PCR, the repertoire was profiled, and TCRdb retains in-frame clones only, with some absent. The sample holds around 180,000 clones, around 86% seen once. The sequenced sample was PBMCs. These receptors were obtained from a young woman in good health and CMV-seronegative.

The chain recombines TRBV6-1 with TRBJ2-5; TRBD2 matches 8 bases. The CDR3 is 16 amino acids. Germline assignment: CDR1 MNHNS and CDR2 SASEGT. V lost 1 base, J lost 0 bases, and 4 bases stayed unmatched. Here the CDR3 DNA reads TGTGCCAGCAGTGAAGAAGTAGCGGGGAACCAAGAGACCCAGTACTTC. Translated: CASSEEVAGNQETQYF.

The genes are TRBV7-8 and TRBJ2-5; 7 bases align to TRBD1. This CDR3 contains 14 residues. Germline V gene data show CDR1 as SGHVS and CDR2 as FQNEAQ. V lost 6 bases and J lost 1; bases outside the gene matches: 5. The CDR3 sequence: CASSRDRFQETQYF. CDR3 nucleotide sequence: TGTGCCAGCAGTCGGGACAGATTCCAAGAGACCCAGTACTTC.

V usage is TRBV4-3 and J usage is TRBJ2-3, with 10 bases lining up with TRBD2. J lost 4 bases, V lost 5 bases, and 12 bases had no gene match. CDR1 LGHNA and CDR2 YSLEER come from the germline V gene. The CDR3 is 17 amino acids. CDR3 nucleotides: TGCGCCAGCAGCTCCGTCTTGGCTAGCGGGAGTGCAGATACGCAGTATTTT. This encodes CASSSVLASGSADTQYF.

The CDR3 is CASRTTVLSYNEQFF. DNA of the CDR3: TGTGCCAGCAGAACTACTGTCCTCTCCTACAATGAGCAGTTCTTC. J is TRBJ2-1 and V is TRBV6-5; D gene uncertain. The CDR3 is made up of 15 amino acids. Germline CDR1 MNHEY, CDR2 SVGAGI. Trimming took 6 bases from V and 0 from J, leaving 12 bases between them.

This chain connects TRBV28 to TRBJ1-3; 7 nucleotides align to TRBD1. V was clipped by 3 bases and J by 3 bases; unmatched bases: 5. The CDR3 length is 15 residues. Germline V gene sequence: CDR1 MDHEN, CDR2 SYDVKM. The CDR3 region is CASSFGTAIGNTIYF. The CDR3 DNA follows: TGTGCCAGCAGTTTCGGGACAGCAATTGGAAACACCATATATTTT.

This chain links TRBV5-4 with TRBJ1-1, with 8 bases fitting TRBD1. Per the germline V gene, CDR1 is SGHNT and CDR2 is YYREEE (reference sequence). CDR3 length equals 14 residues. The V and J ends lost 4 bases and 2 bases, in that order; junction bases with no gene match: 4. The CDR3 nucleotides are TGTGCCAGCAGCAAAGGACAGGGCAACACTGAAGCTTTCTTT. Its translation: CASSKGQGNTEAFF.

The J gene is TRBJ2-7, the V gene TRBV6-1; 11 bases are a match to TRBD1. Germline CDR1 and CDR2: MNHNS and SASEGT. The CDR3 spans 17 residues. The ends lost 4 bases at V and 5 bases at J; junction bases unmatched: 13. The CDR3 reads CASSVRDRGLVGNEQYF. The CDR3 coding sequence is TGTGCCAGCAGTGTCCGGGACAGGGGGTTAGTGGGTAACGAGCAGTACTTC.

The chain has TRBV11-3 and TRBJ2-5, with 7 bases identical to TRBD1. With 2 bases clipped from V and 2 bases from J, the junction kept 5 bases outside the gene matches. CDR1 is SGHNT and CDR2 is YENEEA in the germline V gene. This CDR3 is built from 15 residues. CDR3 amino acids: CASSLLGQRQETQYF. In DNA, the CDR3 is TGTGCCAGCAGCTTACTGGGACAGAGACAAGAGACCCAGTACTTC.

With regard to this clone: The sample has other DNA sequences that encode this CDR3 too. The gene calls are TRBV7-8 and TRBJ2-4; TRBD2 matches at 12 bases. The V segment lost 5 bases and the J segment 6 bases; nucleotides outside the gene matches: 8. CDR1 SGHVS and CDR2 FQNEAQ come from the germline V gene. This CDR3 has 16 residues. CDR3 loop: CASSDLAGGRGNIQYF. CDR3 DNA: TGTGCCAGCAGCGATCTAGCGGGGGGGCGGGGAAACATTCAGTACTTC.

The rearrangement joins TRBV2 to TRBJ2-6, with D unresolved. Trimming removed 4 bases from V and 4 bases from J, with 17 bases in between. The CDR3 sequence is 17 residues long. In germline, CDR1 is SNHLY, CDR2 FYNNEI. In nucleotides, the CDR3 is TGTGCCAGCAGTGTCCCCCCAGGCTTTAAGGGGGCCAACGTCCTGACTTTC. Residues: CASSVPPGFKGANVLTF. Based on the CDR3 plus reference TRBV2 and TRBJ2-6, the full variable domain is EPEVTQTPSHQVTQMGQEVILRCVPISNHLYFYWYRQILGQKVEFLVSFYNNEISEKSEIFDDQFSVERPDGSNFTLKIRSTKLEDSAMYFCASSVPPGFKGANVLTFGAGSRLTVL.

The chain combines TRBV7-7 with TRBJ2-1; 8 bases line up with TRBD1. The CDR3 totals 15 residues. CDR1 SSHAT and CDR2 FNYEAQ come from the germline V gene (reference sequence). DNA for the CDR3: TGTGCTGCTCCCTCGTGGCAGGGGGCTAGGAATGAGCAGTTCTTC. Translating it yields CAAPSWQGARNEQFF.